A single sample is the source of the 24 T cell receptor beta chains below, sequenced in a study of shared clonotypes between healthy human individuals. Measured with immunoSEQ multiplex PCR; TCRdb has only the in-frame clones, and not every one. The sample yields some 1,400,000 clones, about 96% seen once. What was sequenced was naive CD4+ T cells sorted from blood. Subset specified: CD45RA+ positively selected. The receptors shown here come from a man aged 25 to 40 in good health.

In regard to this clone: A read error may account for a junction end that differs from germline. This chain links TRBV7-9 with TRBJ2-7; 9 bases map to TRBD2. Germline assignment: CDR1 SEHNR and CDR2 FQNEAQ (reference sequence). The CDR3 consists of 15 residues. This CDR3 reads CASSAIAGVSNEQYF. The CDR3 DNA is TGTGCCAGCAGCGCCATAGCGGGAGTCTCCAACGAGCAGTACTTC.

V gene TRBV29-1 combines with J gene TRBJ1-1; D may be TRBD1 (6 bases). The V gene's germline CDR1 is SQVTM and CDR2 ANQGSEA. V lost 5 bases and J 5 bases, leaving 9 bases between the germline ends. This CDR3 is built from 11 residues. Here the CDR3 reads CSVTGITEAFF. The CDR3 DNA reads TGCAGCGTTACAGGGATTACTGAAGCTTTCTTT.

This chain uses TRBV7-2 with TRBJ2-3; D remains ambiguous. The CDR3 has 16 amino acids. From germline, CDR1 is SGHTA and CDR2 FQGNSA. Trimming removed 5 bases from V and 0 bases from J, with 15 bases in between. The CDR3 sequence: CASSPRFLKSTDTQYF. In nucleotides, the CDR3 is TGTGCCAGCAGCCCAAGGTTCCTGAAAAGCACAGATACGCAGTATTTT.

This chain joins TRBV11-2 and TRBJ1-4; D is unresolved. Germline CDR1 SGHAT, CDR2 FQNNGV. The CDR3 has 15 amino acids. Trimming removed 4 bases from V and 8 bases from J, with 17 bases in between. CDR3 sequence reads: CASSYRWVSEEKLFF. The CDR3 DNA follows: TGTGCCAGCAGCTACCGTTGGGTCTCGGAAGAAAAACTGTTTTTT. Drawing the rest from reference TRBV11-2 and TRBJ1-4, the complete variable domain is EAGVAQSPRYKIIEKRQSVAFWCNPISGHATLYWYQQILGQGPKLLIQFQNNGVVDDSQLPKDRFSAERLKGVDSTLKIQPAKLEDSAVYLCASSYRWVSEEKLFFGSGTQLSVL.

This chain connects TRBV29-1 to TRBJ1-1, with TRBD1 matching 7 bases. The CDR3 sequence is 14 residues long. Germline CDR1 SQVTM, CDR2 ANQGSEA. Trimming removed 7 bases from V and 4 bases from J; junction bases left unmatched: 12. This chain's CDR3 is CSAAETGRSTEAFF. The CDR3 DNA is TGCAGCGCCGCCGAGACAGGGAGATCCACTGAAGCTTTCTTT.

This clone occurred once. This chain joins TRBV5-1 and TRBJ2-2, with TRBD2 matching 10 bases. V shed 1 base and J 2 bases; nucleotides not matched to a gene: 5. The CDR3 spans 17 residues. Germline CDR1 is SGHRS and CDR2 is YFSETQ. CDR3 sequence: CASSLHLAGANTGELFF. CDR3 coding DNA: TGCGCCAGCAGCTTGCATCTAGCGGGAGCTAACACCGGGGAGCTGTTTTTT.

The chain recombines TRBV7-3 with TRBJ2-7; TRBD1 is a possible D gene (6 bases). The germline gives CDR1 SGHTA, CDR2 FQGTGA. The CDR3 is 15 residues long. Trimming cost V 2 bases and J 4 bases, with 15 bases left between them. CDR3: CASSLRPGAAYEQYF. CDR3 sequence (DNA): TGTGCCAGCAGCTTACGTCCAGGGGCAGCATACGAGCAGTACTTC.

The rearrangement links TRBV10-3 to TRBJ2-7, with D possibly being TRBD1 (6 bases). The germline V and J ends were trimmed by 4 bases and 3 bases, with 10 bases remaining between them. Germline V CDR1 and CDR2: ENHRY, SYGVKD. This CDR3 is built from 13 residues. The CDR3 DNA sequence: TGTGCCATCAGTGTATCGACAGGCTACGAGCAGTACTTC. Amino acids: CAISVSTGYEQYF.

The rearrangement joins TRBV5-1 to TRBJ2-3; D is possibly TRBD2 (6 bases). Trimming removed 2 bases from V and 4 bases from J, with 14 bases in between. Germline CDR1 is SGHRS and CDR2 is YFSETQ. The CDR3 sequence is 15 residues long. CDR3: CASSLVGGRSDTQYF. The CDR3 DNA follows: TGCGCCAGCAGCTTAGTGGGAGGACGATCAGATACGCAGTATTTT.

The chain has TRBV30 and TRBJ2-1; 11 positions agree with TRBD2. This CDR3 has 19 residues. With 1 base clipped from V and 0 bases from J, the junction kept 11 bases outside the gene matches. From germline, CDR1 is GTSNPN and CDR2 SVGIG (reference sequence). The CDR3 loop reads CAWSAWTSGLRSSYNEQFF. The CDR3 DNA sequence: TGTGCCTGGAGTGCCTGGACTAGCGGGCTACGGAGCTCCTACAATGAGCAGTTCTTC. The full variable domain, rest sourced from reference TRBV30 and TRBJ2-1, is SQTIHQWPATLVQPVGSPLSLECTVEGTSNPNLYWYRQAAGRGLQLLFYSVGIGQISSEVPQNLSASRPQDRQFILSSKKLLLSDSGFYLCAWSAWTSGLRSSYNEQFFGPGTRLTVL.

The chain combines TRBV2 with TRBJ1-2; D is undetermined. Germline V gene sequence: CDR1 SNHLY, CDR2 FYNNEI. CDR3 size: 15 residues. V was shortened by 0 bases and J by 0 bases, with 8 bases between the two germline ends. CDR3 sequence reads: CASSEAVATNYGYTF. The CDR3 DNA reads as TGTGCCAGCAGTGAAGCTGTAGCTACTAACTATGGCTACACCTTC.

The gene calls are TRBV11-3 and TRBJ2-1; TRBD2 matches 9 bases. Germline CDR1 SGHNT, CDR2 YENEEA. The CDR3 runs 17 residues. J was trimmed by 9 bases and V by 1 base; bases with no gene match: 13. CDR3 coding DNA: TGTGCCAGCAGCTTAGCCCCAATAGCGGGAGTGAGTGCTGAGCAGTTCTTC. It specifies CASSLAPIAGVSAEQFF.

V gene TRBV28 combines with J gene TRBJ2-3; 10 bases agree with TRBD2. Germline lookup yields CDR1 MDHEN and CDR2 SYDVKM. This CDR3 contains 15 residues. Trimming removed 3 bases from V and 4 bases from J; junction bases left unmatched: 4. The CDR3 nucleotides read TGTGCCAGCAGTTTCTCGGGACTAGCGTCAGATACGCAGTATTTT. Encoded protein: CASSFSGLASDTQYF.

The chain links TRBV5-1 to TRBJ2-7; 8 bases map to TRBD2. CDR1 SGHRS and CDR2 YFSETQ come from the germline V gene. Trimming at V came to 4 bases and at J to 7 bases, leaving 10 bases not matched to a gene. The CDR3 sequence is 14 residues long. The CDR3 DNA sequence: TGCGCCAGCAGCCCGAGTAGCGGGACGGGGGAGCAGTACTTC. Translation gives CASSPSSGTGEQYF.

The V call is TRBV15, the J call TRBJ1-4, with 8 bases that match TRBD1. This CDR3 is 16 amino acids long. V lost 0 bases, J lost 6 bases, and 6 bases stayed unmatched. In germline, CDR1 is LNHNV, CDR2 YYDKDF (reference sequence). CDR3 residues: CATSRDGGQVDEKLFF. The CDR3 DNA sequence: TGTGCCACCAGCAGAGATGGGGGACAGGTTGATGAAAAACTGTTTTTT.

The chain is built from TRBV6-6 and TRBJ2-1, with D unresolved. Germline V CDR1 and CDR2: MNHNY, SVGAGI (reference sequence). The CDR3 extends over 11 amino acids. With 5 bases removed from V and 8 bases from J, the gap between germline ends came to 7 bases. The CDR3 sequence: CASSPLDEQFF. CDR3 nucleotides: TGTGCCAGCAGTCCCCTCGATGAGCAGTTCTTC.

V is TRBV14 and J is TRBJ2-1; D remains ambiguous. V gave up 7 bases and J gave up 2 bases, with 12 bases separating them. Germline V gene data show CDR1 as SGHDN and CDR2 as FVKESK. This CDR3 spans 14 amino acids. This CDR3 reads CASTPLGPYNEQFF. The CDR3 nucleotides read TGTGCCAGCACCCCACTGGGCCCCTACAATGAGCAGTTCTTC.

The chain has TRBV6-6 and TRBJ2-3; no clear D gene. Trimming removed 0 bases at V and 4 bases at J, with 11 bases between. Germline V lookup: CDR1 MNHNY, CDR2 SVGAGI (reference sequence). The CDR3 sequence is 15 residues long. The CDR3 sequence is CASSYSTGWADTQYF. CDR3 DNA: TGTGCCAGCAGTTACTCGACTGGCTGGGCAGATACGCAGTATTTT.

This clone appeared a single time. The chain carries TRBV7-6 and TRBJ2-5; either TRBD1 or TRBD2 may fit D (5 bases each). The V end lost 5 bases, the J end lost 5 bases, and 18 bases lay between the germline ends. CDR3 length: 15 amino acids. Germline CDR1 reads SGHVS; CDR2 reads FNYEAQ. The CDR3 DNA reads TGTGCCAGCAGCCGAACAGGTGGGGAGTTGGAGACCCAGTACTTC. It yields the protein CASSRTGGELETQYF.

V and J are TRBV28 and TRBJ2-7; D tentatively reads TRBD1 or TRBD2 (6 bases each). Trimming removed 7 bases at V and 3 bases at J, with 13 bases between. CDR3 length: 13 amino acids. Germline V gene data show CDR1 as MDHEN and CDR2 as SYDVKM. CDR3 protein: CASTGDTFYEQYF. The DNA for the CDR3 is TGTGCCAGCACGGGGGACACCTTCTACGAGCAGTACTTC.

V is TRBV2 and J is TRBJ1-1; D possibly corresponds to TRBD1 (6 bases). The germline V gene has CDR1 SNHLY and CDR2 FYNNEI. Between the trimmed V and J ends, which lost 9 bases and 4 bases, there was a span of 15 bases. The CDR3 totals 13 residues. In nucleotides, the CDR3 is TGTGCCAGTAACAGGGAGGGCAGCACTGAAGCTTTCTTT. Translated: CASNREGSTEAFF. Supplemented by reference TRBV2 and TRBJ1-1, the full variable domain reads EPEVTQTPSHQVTQMGQEVILRCVPISNHLYFYWYRQILGQKVEFLVSFYNNEISEKSEIFDDQFSVERPDGSNFTLKIRSTKLEDSAMYFCASNREGSTEAFFGQGTRLTVV.

V usage is TRBV7-8 and J usage is TRBJ2-1, with TRBD2 matching 9 bases. In germline, CDR1 is SGHVS, CDR2 FQNEAQ. The CDR3 spans 19 residues. V was clipped by 4 bases and J by 8 bases; unmatched bases: 21. CDR3 coding DNA: TGTGCCAGCAGCTCACGCTTCCCGCCTTTAGTAGCGGGAGACGATGAGCAGTTCTTC. The encoded protein is CASSSRFPPLVAGDDEQFF.

Worth noting for this clone: Other DNA sequences of this sample code for an identical CDR3. This rearrangement joins TRBV28 to TRBJ1-5; D remains ambiguous. Germline V CDR1 and CDR2: MDHEN, SYDVKM. V lost 6 bases and J lost 6, with 6 bases in between. The CDR3 consists of 11 residues. The CDR3 reads CASSGGQPQHF. CDR3 DNA: TGTGCCAGCAGCGGCGGTCAGCCCCAGCATTTT. Drawing the rest from reference TRBV28 and TRBJ1-5, the complete variable domain is DVKVTQSSRYLVKRTGEKVFLECVQDMDHENMFWYRQDPGLGLRLIYFSYDVKMKEKGDIPEGYSVSREKKERFSLILESASTNQTSMYLCASSGGQPQHFGDGTRLSIL.

The CDR3 DNA follows: TGTGCCAGTAAAGCTCCGGCGGGAGGGCTCTACAATGAGCAGTTCTTC. It translates to CASKAPAGGLYNEQFF. This rearrangement joins TRBV11-2 to TRBJ2-1, with 9 bases aligning to TRBD2. Losses at the gene ends were 9 bases for V and 3 bases for J; bases not matched to a gene: 12. Germline V CDR1 and CDR2: SGHAT, FQNNGV. The CDR3 spans 16 residues.